This TCR beta chain was sequenced in a study of human T cells and chemical hapten exposure. Study in general: Sensitization used 2% DPC on 2 cm by 2 cm upper inner arm skin.

This clonotype was seen a few times. The V gene lost 2 bases and the J gene lost 7 bases, with 11 bases spanning the gap. The CDR3 is 14 residues long. Germline CDR1 SNHLY, CDR2 FYNNEI. Time point denoted: patch test 3, about 24 weeks after DPC sensitization. Treatment of the sample: therapeutic diphenylcyclopropenone sensitization with weekly scalp DPC. Investigators collected blood before applying each patch test. In TCRdb, the RACE reads were re-called with MiXCR into one record per CDR3 protein. The sample shows 60,000 to 65,000 distinct CDR3 sequences, 11% of them seen only once. The material sequenced was whole blood, taken in connection with sensitization to the hapten diphenylcyclopropenone (DPC). This rearrangement joins TRBV2 to TRBJ2-2; D unresolved. The clonotype originates from a woman younger than 45 with alopecia areata. Some clones in this sample may be carry-over from other donors' samples. CDR3 coding DNA: TGTGCCAGCAGTGAAATTCCCTGGGACGGGGAGCTGTTTTTT. The encoded protein is CASSEIPWDGELFF. Using reference TRBV2 and TRBJ2-2 for the parts outside the CDR3, the full variable domain is EPEVTQTPSHQVTQMGQEVILRCVPISNHLYFYWYRQILGQKVEFLVSFYNNEISEKSEIFDDQFSVERPDGSNFTLKIRSTKLEDSAMYFCASSEIPWDGELFFGEGSRLTVL.